This TCR beta chain is drawn from a study of metastatic and nonmetastatic thyroid tumors. For the study at large: Peripheral blood and tumor or nodule samples from malignant and benign thyroid patients were compared. The study, taken as a whole, reports: It was reported that TCR beta diversity was significantly higher in malignant thyroid tumors than benign nodules, in blood and tumor.

This clone has at least ten counts. The antigen remains unidentified. Nobody among the patients had been given any treatment before thyroid surgery. Original analysis: The distant-metastasis classifier for papillary thyroid cancer was built from CDR3 differences across clinicopathological groups. TCRdb reassembled clones from the PCR reads with MiXCR. TCRdb, not the original authors, processed these V and J calls. The sample shows fewer than 35,000 clones, 25% to 35% of them seen only once. V was pared by 6 bases and J by 4 bases, with 12 bases between. The germline CDR1 and CDR2 sequences are MDHEN and SYDVKM. This CDR3 is built from 13 residues.

J is TRBJ1-1 and V is TRBV28, with D uncertain. The sequencing input was blood. The origin of this receptor is a female donor with papillary thyroid cancer or a benign thyroid nodule (not recorded which). Some clones in this sample may be carry-over from other donors' samples. CDR3 in amino acids: CASSTVSGTEAFF. In DNA form, the CDR3 reads TGTGCCAGCAGCACGGTATCGGGCACTGAAGCTTTCTTT.